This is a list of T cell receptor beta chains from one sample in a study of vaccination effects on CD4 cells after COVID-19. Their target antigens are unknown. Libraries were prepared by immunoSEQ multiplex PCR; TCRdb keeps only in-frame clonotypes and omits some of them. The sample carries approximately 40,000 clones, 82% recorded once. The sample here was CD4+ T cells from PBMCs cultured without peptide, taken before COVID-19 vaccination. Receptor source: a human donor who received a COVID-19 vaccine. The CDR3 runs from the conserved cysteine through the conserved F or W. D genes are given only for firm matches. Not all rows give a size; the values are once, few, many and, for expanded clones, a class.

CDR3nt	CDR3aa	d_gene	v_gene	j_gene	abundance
TGTGCCAGCTCATTACCCAGGACAGGGTCCTCCACCGGGGAGCTGTTTTTT	CASSLPRTGSSTGELFF	TRBD1	TRBV18	TRBJ2-2	-
TGTGCCAGCAGTGAATCGGTTCAGCCCCAGCATTTT	CASSESVQPQHF	-	TRBV2	TRBJ1-5	-
TGTGCCACCAGCAGAATCCTGCAAGAGACCCAGTACTTC	CATSRILQETQYF	-	TRBV15	TRBJ2-5	-
TGTGCCTGGAGTGTAGGATGGACGGTGATCTCTGGAAACACCATATATTTT	CAWSVGWTVISGNTIYF	-	TRBV30	TRBJ1-3	-
TGTGCCAGCAGCCAACCAGGGACAGGACTCAATGAGCAGTTCTTC	CASSQPGTGLNEQFF	TRBD1	TRBV14	TRBJ2-1	-
TGTGCCAGCAGCCAACGTGTGGGGGGTTGGACCGGGGAGCTGTTTTTT	CASSQRVGGWTGELFF	-	TRBV14	TRBJ2-2	-
TGTGCCAGCAGTGTCCAACAGGGAACAGATACGCAGTATTTT	CASSVQQGTDTQYF	-	TRBV28	TRBJ2-3	once
TGTGCCAGCAGCCCTACAAGTCTCAGGGGCAATGAGCAGTTCTTC	CASSPTSLRGNEQFF	-	TRBV11-2	TRBJ2-1	few
TGTGCCAGTAGGAGATCGGCTGGCACTGAAGCTTTCTTT	CASRRSAGTEAFF	-	TRBV19	TRBJ1-1	-
TGTGCCAGCAGCCAGGGGACCAACTCCCCCTATGGCTACACCTTC	CASSQGTNSPYGYTF	-	TRBV3-1/TRBV3-2	TRBJ1-2	-
TGTGCCAGCAGACGAATCTCTGGGGCCAACGTCCTGACTTTC	CASRRISGANVLTF	-	TRBV6-5	TRBJ2-6	once
TGTGCTAGTGGTACGGGGCTTATTCGGGAGACCCAGTACTTC	CASGTGLIRETQYF	-	TRBV12-5	TRBJ2-5	-
TGTGCCACCAGTGAAAACAGGGGGACCTATGGCTACACCTTC	CATSENRGTYGYTF	TRBD1	TRBV24-1	TRBJ1-2	-
TGTGCCAGCAGTTACTCGACCGGGGGAAACTATGGCTACACCTTC	CASSYSTGGNYGYTF	-	TRBV6-5	TRBJ1-2	-
TGTGCCAGCAGCTTTCGAATGACAGATACGCAGTATTTT	CASSFRMTDTQYF	-	TRBV7-2	TRBJ2-3	-
TGTGCCAGCAGCCAAGGAATACCGGGGGGGGCGATACCAGATACGCAGTATTTT	CASSQGIPGGAIPDTQYF	TRBD2	TRBV14	TRBJ2-3	-
TGTGCCAGCAGTCAGGGGGGTAACTATGGCTACACCTTC	CASSQGGNYGYTF	TRBD1	TRBV3-1/TRBV3-2	TRBJ1-2	-
TGTGCCAGCAGCTTAGTGGGAGGGGGTGGTCAGCCCCAGCATTTT	CASSLVGGGGQPQHF	-	TRBV7-2	TRBJ1-5	-
TGTGCCAGCTCGCTACAGGGTCGAGGTTCACCCCTCCACTTT	CASSLQGRGSPLHF	-	TRBV18	TRBJ1-6	-
TGCGCCAGCAGCTTGCTGGATGGGGACACTGAAGCTTTCTTT	CASSLLDGDTEAFF	-	TRBV5-1	TRBJ1-1	few
TGTGCCAGCTCACCACCCGGGACAGGGCTCAGGGAGACCCAGTACTTC	CASSPPGTGLRETQYF	TRBD1	TRBV18	TRBJ2-5	-
TGTGCCAGCAGCAAACAGGGAGGAGAGACCCAGTACTTC	CASSKQGGETQYF	-	TRBV7-3	TRBJ2-5	few
TGTGCCAGCAGATTCGACAGGAGCTCCTACAATGAGCAGTTCTTC	CASRFDRSSYNEQFF	-	TRBV6-5	TRBJ2-1	-
TGCGCCAGCAGCTTGGAGTGGGTAGGCACTGAAGCTTTCTTT	CASSLEWVGTEAFF	-	TRBV5-1	TRBJ1-1	-
TGCGCCAGCAGCCCCCAGGGGATGAGCAATCAGCCCCAGCATTTT	CASSPQGMSNQPQHF	-	TRBV5-1	TRBJ1-5	few
TGTGCCTGGAGCCCAACCAGGGTCACTGAAGCTTTCTTT	CAWSPTRVTEAFF	-	TRBV30	TRBJ1-1	-
TGTGCCAGCAGCCAAATGCAGGCTCTTCAGTACTTC	CASSQMQALQYF	-	TRBV3-1/TRBV3-2	TRBJ2-4	few
TGTGCCAGCAGTTTATCGCAGGGGGCCTCTAACACTGAAGCTTTCTTT	CASSLSQGASNTEAFF	TRBD1	TRBV27	TRBJ1-1	-
TGTGCCAGCTCACCATCCCGATCTGAAGCTTTCTTT	CASSPSRSEAFF	-	TRBV18	TRBJ1-1	-
TGTGCCAGCAGCTTAGCCTGGGACAGGGGGTTACTCGGTTGGGCAGATACGCAGTATTTT	CASSLAWDRGLLGWADTQYF	TRBD1	TRBV13	TRBJ2-3	once
TGTGCCACCAGCAGAATTGGAGACCAAGAGACCCAGTACTTC	CATSRIGDQETQYF	-	TRBV15	TRBJ2-5	-
TGTGCCAGCAGTTACACTAGCGGGGGTCCGTCGAATAACGATGAGCAGTTCTTC	CASSYTSGGPSNNDEQFF	TRBD2	TRBV6-2/TRBV6-3	TRBJ2-1	-
TGTGCCACCAGCTCGGACAGGGCCTATGGCTACACCTTC	CATSSDRAYGYTF	TRBD1	TRBV24-1	TRBJ1-2	-
TGTGCCAGCAGCTTAGACCGACAGGGAGGCGAGACCCAGTACTTC	CASSLDRQGGETQYF	-	TRBV7-7	TRBJ2-5	once
TGTGCCAGTAGTAGAGCAGGGGCGAACTATGGCTACACCTTC	CASSRAGANYGYTF	-	TRBV19	TRBJ1-2	-
TGTGCCAGCAGTTACCAGGGGGTCTATGGCTACACCTTC	CASSYQGVYGYTF	TRBD1	TRBV6-5	TRBJ1-2	-
TGTGCCAGCAGCCAAGATTTTCGGGGAGGGGAGACCCAGTACTTC	CASSQDFRGGETQYF	TRBD2	TRBV14	TRBJ2-5	-
TGCAGTGCTCAGGACTACTTTGGCTACACCTTC	CSAQDYFGYTF	-	TRBV20-1	TRBJ1-2	-
TGTGCCAGCAGGCCATTTGGACAGGGCGAATCTGGAAACACCATATATTTT	CASRPFGQGESGNTIYF	TRBD1	TRBV27	TRBJ1-3	-
TGTGCCAGCAGTCTAGCCCCATTACAGGGTAAGGCTGAAAAACTGTTTTTT	CASSLAPLQGKAEKLFF	-	TRBV28	TRBJ1-4	-
TGTGCCAGCAGTTTTGCGGGGGAGACCCAGTACTTC	CASSFAGETQYF	-	TRBV12-3/TRBV12-4	TRBJ2-5	-
TGCGCCAGCAGCCCCACTGAAGGTCGGGGAACTGAGGGCTACACCTTC	CASSPTEGRGTEGYTF	-	TRBV5-1	TRBJ1-2	-
TGTGCCAGCTCACCACGGGGACTGAGTAATGAAAAACTGTTTTTT	CASSPRGLSNEKLFF	-	TRBV18	TRBJ1-4	few
TGTGCCAGCAGTTACCGCGGTAGCGGGGGGAAAAGCTCCTACAATGAGCAGTTCTTC	CASSYRGSGGKSSYNEQFF	TRBD2	TRBV6-2/TRBV6-3	TRBJ2-1	-
TGTGCCAGCAGCTTAACAGGGACCTCCCAAGAGACCCAGTACTTC	CASSLTGTSQETQYF	-	TRBV5-8	TRBJ2-5	-
TGTGCCAGCAGCGTAGAAAGGTCCTGGGAGACCCAGTACTTC	CASSVERSWETQYF	-	TRBV9	TRBJ2-5	-
TGTGCCAGCAGTTTGACCCTAAATGAAAAACTGTTTTTT	CASSLTLNEKLFF	-	TRBV12-3/TRBV12-4	TRBJ1-4	-